The next 16 T cell receptor beta chains were all read from a single sample in a study of control samples from healthy donors and cancer patients. Method: immunoSEQ multiplex PCR; TCRdb's copy keeps in-frame clones and lacks some. The data show 75,000 to 100,000 clones, around 88% seen once. Sample: blood. The receptors were gathered from a man younger than 45 in good health.

The V and J genes are TRBV4-3 and TRBJ2-1; 8 bases are a match to TRBD2. Per germline, CDR1 LGHNA and CDR2 YSLEER. V trimming: 4 bases; J trimming: 2 bases; junction bases outside the gene matches: 13. CDR3 size: 18 residues. The CDR3 nucleotides are TGCGCCAGCAGCCGCCAAGATAGTGTAGCGGGGACCTACAATGAGCAGTTCTTC. Protein product: CASSRQDSVAGTYNEQFF.

The rearrangement joins TRBV3-1 (or the pseudogene TRBV3-2) to TRBJ1-1; D is possibly TRBD1 (5 bases). The CDR3 loop spans 12 amino acids. Germline assignment: CDR1 LGHDT and CDR2 YNNKEL (reference sequence). With 4 bases removed from V and 8 bases from J, the gap between germline ends came to 11 bases. The CDR3 DNA follows: TGTGCCAGCAGCCCGGGGACGGACGAAGCTTTCTTT. It translates to CASSPGTDEAFF.

V gene TRBV3-1 (or the pseudogene TRBV3-2) combines with J gene TRBJ2-7, with D possibly being TRBD1 or TRBD2 (5 bases each). Germline V gene data show CDR1 as LGHDT and CDR2 as YNNKEL (reference sequence). Trimming stripped 4 bases from V and 4 bases from J, with 11 bases between. The CDR3 has 13 residues. The DNA of the CDR3 is TGTGCCAGCAGCCCGGGACGGGGATACGAGCAGTACTTC. Translating gives CASSPGRGYEQYF.

The chain has TRBV20-1 and TRBJ1-6, with D possibly being TRBD1 (5 bases). Germline assignment: CDR1 DFQATT and CDR2 SNEGSKA (reference sequence). V was clipped by 6 bases and J by 9 bases, with 9 bases between them. The CDR3 has 11 residues. CDR3 sequence reads: CSAGEVSPLHF. The CDR3 DNA sequence: TGCAGTGCGGGGGAGGTTTCACCCCTCCACTTT.

The chain is built from TRBV14 and TRBJ2-5; weak D call: TRBD2 (5 bases). Trimming shortened V by 0 bases and J by 5 bases, and 13 bases separated the two germline ends. CDR1 is SGHDN and CDR2 is FVKESK in the germline V gene. The CDR3 sequence is 15 residues long. CDR3 sequence: CASSQEVRRVETQYF. The CDR3 DNA reads TGTGCCAGCAGCCAAGAGGTCAGGCGGGTGGAGACCCAGTACTTC. Complete variable domain (other parts from reference TRBV14 and TRBJ2-5): EAGVTQFPSHSVIEKGQTVTLRCDPISGHDNLYWYRRVMGKEIKFLLHFVKESKQDESGMPNNRFLAERTGGTYSTLKVQPAELEDSGVYFCASSQEVRRVETQYFGPGTRLLVL.

V and J are TRBV5-1 and TRBJ2-2; D tentatively fits TRBD1 or TRBD2 (5 bases each). V gave up 0 bases and J gave up 0 bases, with 9 bases separating them. CDR3 length: 16 amino acids. Germline loops: CDR1 SGHRS, CDR2 YFSETQ. The CDR3 DNA reads TGCGCCAGCAGCTTGGCGGGGCCCTCGAACACCGGGGAGCTGTTTTTT. Translating gives CASSLAGPSNTGELFF.

V gene TRBV5-1 combines with J gene TRBJ2-1; D is unresolved. The CDR3 extends over 14 amino acids. The germline gives CDR1 SGHRS, CDR2 YFSETQ. V gave up 5 bases and J gave up 0 bases, with 9 bases separating them. Here the CDR3 DNA reads TGCGCCAGCAGGCAAGCTACCTCCTACAATGAGCAGTTCTTC. Its protein is CASRQATSYNEQFF.

V and J are TRBV2 and TRBJ2-7; D is unresolved. CDR3 size: 13 residues. The ends were cut back, 8 bases at V and 0 bases at J, with 11 bases in the middle. Germline CDR1 is SNHLY and CDR2 is FYNNEI. CDR3 sequence reads: CASLRRTSYEQYF. The CDR3 nucleotides are TGTGCCAGCTTAAGACGGACCTCCTACGAGCAGTACTTC.

The rearrangement uses TRBV28 and TRBJ2-5; TRBD1 is a possible D gene (5 bases). Germline CDR1 reads MDHEN; CDR2 reads SYDVKM. This CDR3 has 12 amino acids. Trimming removed 5 bases from V and 7 bases from J, with 11 bases in between. This CDR3 reads CASSLGARTQYF. The CDR3 region has the DNA TGTGCCAGCAGTCTTGGGGCAAGGACCCAGTACTTC.

The J gene is TRBJ2-1, the V gene TRBV7-2, with 14 positions matching TRBD2. Germline V gene data show CDR1 as SGHTA and CDR2 as FQGNSA. The CDR3 is made up of 19 amino acids. The trim removed 5 bases at V and 5 bases at J, leaving 14 bases unmatched. The CDR3 loop reads CASSLNAGTSGSMNNEQFF. The DNA for the CDR3 is TGTGCCAGCAGCCTGAACGCCGGGACTAGCGGGAGTATGAACAATGAGCAGTTCTTC. Full variable domain (missing parts from reference TRBV7-2 and TRBJ2-1): GAGVSQSPSNKVTEKGKDVELRCDPISGHTALYWYRQSLGQGLEFLIYFQGNSAPDKSGLPSDRFSAERTGGSVSTLTIQRTQQEDSAVYLCASSLNAGTSGSMNNEQFFGPGTRLTVL.

V usage is TRBV7-9 and J usage is TRBJ2-7; 8 bases are a match to TRBD1. Germline V gene data show CDR1 as SEHNR and CDR2 as FQNEAQ (reference sequence). J gave up 7 bases and V 4 bases, and 9 bases lay outside the gene matches. The CDR3 is made up of 14 amino acids. The CDR3 DNA reads as TGTGCCAGCAGCTCCCAAGACAGGGGTGAGGAGCAGTACTTC. Translating it yields CASSSQDRGEEQYF.

This clone has a single count. The chain recombines TRBV5-5 with TRBJ2-7; no reliable D call. This CDR3 spans 16 amino acids. With 0 bases removed from V and 5 bases from J, the gap between germline ends came to 18 bases. Germline CDR1 is SGHKS and CDR2 is YYEKEE (reference sequence). DNA for the CDR3: TGTGCCAGCAGCTTGGGGCACCGGGCCAACCCGCACGAGCAGTACTTC. It yields the protein CASSLGHRANPHEQYF.

The gene calls are TRBV18 and TRBJ2-2; 11 bases agree with TRBD1. Trimming took 3 bases from V and 7 from J; bases not matched to a gene: 10. The CDR3 runs to 17 residues. Germline CDR1 reads KGHSH; CDR2 reads LQKENI. The CDR3 bases are TGTGCCAGCTCACCGGCGGGATGGACAGGGGGCAACGGGGAGCTGTTTTTT. This sequence encodes CASSPAGWTGGNGELFF.

This chain joins TRBV19 and TRBJ2-2; D is possibly TRBD2 (6 bases). Germline V gene lookup returns CDR1 LNHDA and CDR2 SQIVND (reference sequence). V dropped 5 bases and J dropped 4 bases, with 14 bases sitting between them. This CDR3 spans 15 amino acids. CDR3 sequence: CASSLRDSPTGELFF. CDR3 DNA sequence: TGTGCCAGTAGTCTCCGGGACTCCCCCACCGGGGAGCTGTTTTTT. Full variable domain (rest looked up from reference TRBV19 and TRBJ2-2): DGGITQSPKYLFRKEGQNVTLSCEQNLNHDAMYWYRQDPGQGLRLIYYSQIVNDFQKGDIAEGYSVSREKKESFPLTVTSAQKNPTAFYLCASSLRDSPTGELFFGEGSRLTVL.

The CDR3 protein is CASSLHSPGFAEPQHF. Here the CDR3 DNA reads TGCGCCAGCAGCTTACACTCACCGGGGTTCGCAGAGCCCCAGCATTTT. The chain recombines TRBV4-3 with TRBJ1-5; D gene ambiguous. V was trimmed by 5 bases and J by 8 bases, leaving 22 bases between them. The CDR3 runs to 16 residues. The germline V gene encodes CDR1 LGHNA and CDR2 YSLEER.

V is TRBV4-1 and J is TRBJ2-1; D might be TRBD1 or TRBD2, each matching 6 bases. The V gene's germline CDR1 is MGHRA and CDR2 YSYEKL. This CDR3 contains 14 residues. V was shortened by 8 bases and J by 5 bases, with 16 bases between the two germline ends. The CDR3 loop is CASGGRMGDNEQFF. CDR3 sequence (DNA): TGCGCCAGCGGGGGGCGGATGGGGGACAATGAGCAGTTCTTC.